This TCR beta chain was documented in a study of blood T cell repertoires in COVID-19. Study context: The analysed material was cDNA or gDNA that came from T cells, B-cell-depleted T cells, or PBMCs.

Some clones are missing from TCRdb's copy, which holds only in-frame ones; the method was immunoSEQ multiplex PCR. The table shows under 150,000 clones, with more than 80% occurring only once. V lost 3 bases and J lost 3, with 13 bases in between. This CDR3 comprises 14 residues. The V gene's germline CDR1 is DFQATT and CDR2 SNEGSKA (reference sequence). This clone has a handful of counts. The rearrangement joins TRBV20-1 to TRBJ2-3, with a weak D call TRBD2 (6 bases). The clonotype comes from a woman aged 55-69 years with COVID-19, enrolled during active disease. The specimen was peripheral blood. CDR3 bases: TGCAGTGCTAGTACGAATGGGGGGACAGATACGCAGTATTTT. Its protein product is CSASTNGGTDTQYF.